What follows describes a single T cell receptor beta chain. This sample stems from a study of blood T cell repertoires in COVID-19. Study summary: The United States, Italy and Spain were the sources of the acute and convalescent COVID-19 samples. Sample material is recorded as cDNA or gDNA derived from T cells, B-cell-depleted T cells, or PBMCs.

The CDR3 is made up of 13 amino acids. Trimming pared 4 bases from V and 3 bases from J, leaving 9 bases between. CDR1 and CDR2 from the germline V gene are SGHRS and YFSETQ. Sequencing was performed with immunoSEQ multiplex PCR; in TCRdb, only in-frame clones are kept and a portion is missing. The table has about 240,000 clones, 86% seen once. The source of this sequence is a woman aged 25 to 45 who had recovered from COVID-19. The sequencing sample was made of peripheral blood. The chain is built from TRBV5-1 and TRBJ2-3, with D possibly TRBD1 on 5 matching bases. CDR3 coding DNA: TGCGCCAGCAGCCTCCGACAGACAGATACGCAGTATTTT. Residues: CASSLRQTDTQYF.